This T cell receptor beta chain was identified during a study of blood T cell repertoires in COVID-19. The overall study: Acute and convalescent COVID-19 specimens originated in the United States, Italy and Spain. The analysed material was cDNA or gDNA that came from T cells, B-cell-depleted T cells, or PBMCs.

In the original workflow: Amplification with reference gene primers provided the estimates of nucleated cell counts. Assay used: immunoSEQ multiplex PCR; TCRdb lists only in-frame clones, some missing. The V and J calls and clone size come from that table; D and trimming were worked out from the DNA. The repertoire holds 300,000 to 400,000 clones, with more than 70% as singletons. A Seattle source enrolled patients during active infection and followed them longitudinally. V lost 6 bases, J lost 4 bases, and 13 bases lay in between. The germline gives CDR1 MNHEY, CDR2 SMNVEV (reference sequence). The CDR3 spans 15 residues.

The source of this sequence is a woman aged 55-70 years with COVID-19, enrolled during active disease. The chain employs TRBV27 and TRBJ2-6; D unclear. Sequencing was performed on peripheral blood. CDR3 region: CASRTEVPGANVLTF. The DNA for the CDR3 is TGTGCCAGCAGGACTGAAGTACCCGGGGCCAACGTCCTGACTTTC. The full variable domain, its missing parts supplied by reference TRBV27 and TRBJ2-6, is EAQVTQNPRYLITVTGKKLTVTCSQNMNHEYMSWYRQDPGLGLRQIYYSMNVEVTDKGDVPEGYKVSRKEKRNFPLILESPSPNQTSLYFCASRTEVPGANVLTFGAGSRLTVL.